These 24 T cell receptor beta chains were sequenced from one sample in a study of cytomegalovirus exposure and HLA in healthy donors. The PCR contained 60 Vbeta and 13 Jbeta primers. The table came from immunoSEQ multiplex PCR; TCRdb's copy has only in-frame clones and leaves some out. This sample yields about 150,000 clones, of which approximately 84% are seen a single time; 2.3% belongs to the top ten. What was sequenced was PBMCs. These receptors all stem from a woman aged 18-35 years in good health and CMV-seronegative.

The rearrangement uses TRBV4-2 and TRBJ1-1, with D uncertain. The V gene's germline CDR1 is LGHNA and CDR2 YNFKEQ. The CDR3 is 17 residues long. V was clipped by 0 bases and J by 0 bases, with 14 bases between them. DNA for the CDR3: TGTGCCAGCAGCCAAGATATTAGGTCGGGAATGAACACTGAAGCTTTCTTT. It codes for CASSQDIRSGMNTEAFF.

This clone was picked up one time. This chain joins TRBV6-1 and TRBJ2-1; maybe TRBD2 (5 bases). V gave up 2 bases and J gave up 8 bases, with 13 bases separating them. CDR3 length equals 14 residues. CDR1 and CDR2 from the germline V gene are MNHNS and SASEGT. The CDR3 sequence is CASSEIMGDYEQFF. In nucleotides, the CDR3 is TGTGCCAGCAGTGAAATTATGGGAGACTATGAGCAGTTCTTC.

This sequence joins TRBV4-2 and TRBJ2-7; D gene unclear. Germline CDR1 and CDR2: LGHNA and YNFKEQ. This CDR3 has 15 amino acids. Deletions cut 1 base from V and 2 bases from J, with 12 bases between. The CDR3 coding sequence is TGTGCCAGCAGCCAAGTTGAGACAAAGGCCTACGAGCAGTACTTC. Protein: CASSQVETKAYEQYF.

V and J are TRBV6-5 and TRBJ2-3; the D gene is possibly TRBD1 (5 bases). Germline CDR1 reads MNHEY; CDR2 reads SVGAGI. V dropped 5 bases and J dropped 6 bases, with 15 bases sitting between them. The CDR3 runs 14 residues. CDR3 in amino acids: CASSLDSPTDTQYF. The CDR3 bases are TGTGCCAGCAGTCTCGACAGTCCGACGGATACGCAGTATTTT.

V and J are TRBV6-1 and TRBJ1-3, with 8 bases fitting TRBD1. Germline-derived CDR1 and CDR2 are MNHNS and SASEGT. J lost 4 bases, V lost 9 bases, and 5 bases had no gene match. The CDR3 runs 13 residues. The CDR3 here is CASRQGSGNTIYF. Written as DNA, the CDR3 is TGTGCCAGTAGACAGGGGTCCGGAAACACCATATATTTT.

The V gene is TRBV28, the J gene TRBJ2-3; TRBD2 matches at 8 bases. With 5 bases clipped from V and 4 bases from J, the junction kept 8 bases outside the gene matches. From germline, CDR1 is MDHEN and CDR2 SYDVKM. The CDR3 is 15 residues long. The CDR3 sequence: CASSPSGFVADTQYF. DNA of the CDR3: TGTGCCAGCAGTCCTAGCGGGTTTGTAGCAGATACGCAGTATTTT.

The V gene is TRBV5-1, the J gene TRBJ2-7; 8 nucleotides align to TRBD1. The CDR3 is 13 residues long. Per germline, CDR1 SGHRS and CDR2 YFSETQ. V gave up 7 bases and J gave up 1 base; unmatched junction bases: 4. Here the CDR3 reads CASGTGGSYEQYF. Here the CDR3 DNA reads TGCGCCAGCGGCACAGGGGGGTCCTACGAGCAGTACTTC.

V gene TRBV6-6 combines with J gene TRBJ2-7, with 7 bases that match TRBD1. This CDR3 has 15 residues. Germline V gives CDR1 MNHNY, CDR2 SVGAGI (reference sequence). Unmatched junction bases numbered 4, after V lost 2 bases and J lost 0 bases. The CDR3 nucleotides are TGTGCCAGCAGTTACCCGGGGACAGCCTCCTACGAGCAGTACTTC. Translated, it gives CASSYPGTASYEQYF.

The chain combines TRBV5-4 with TRBJ2-1; TRBD2 is a possible D gene (5 bases). V was pared by 4 bases and J by 9 bases, with 17 bases between. The germline CDR1 and CDR2 sequences are SGHNT and YYREEE (reference sequence). The CDR3 contains 14 residues. The CDR3 is CASSTPRLGVEQFF. The CDR3 region has the DNA TGTGCCAGCAGCACCCCCCGACTCGGGGTTGAGCAGTTCTTC.

The chain joins TRBV9 to TRBJ1-4, with D unresolved. This CDR3 spans 15 amino acids. From germline, CDR1 is SGDLS and CDR2 YYNGEE. V was pared by 3 bases and J by 7 bases, with 16 bases between. CDR3 region: CASSAGKGSTEKLFF. CDR3 sequence (DNA): TGTGCCAGCAGCGCGGGAAAAGGGAGTACTGAAAAACTGTTTTTT.

This sequence joins TRBV5-8 and TRBJ1-5; D unclear. Germline V lookup: CDR1 SGHTS, CDR2 YDEGEE. The CDR3 loop spans 12 amino acids. V lost 0 bases to trimming and J lost 5 bases, with 3 bases between them. As DNA, the CDR3 is TGTGCCAGCAGCTTGGTATATCAGCCCCAGCATTTT. Its protein is CASSLVYQPQHF.

The V and J genes are TRBV28 and TRBJ2-1, with TRBD2 matching over 15 bases. The CDR3 length is 18 residues. The V gene end was trimmed by 4 bases and the J gene end by 4 bases; junction bases not matched to a gene: 8. Germline loops: CDR1 MDHEN, CDR2 SYDVKM. The CDR3 nucleotides read TGTGCCAGCAGTTCTCTGGGGACTAGCGGGAGGAAATACAATGAGCAGTTCTTC. This codes for CASSSLGTSGRKYNEQFF.

This clone turned up a few times. CDR3 DNA: TGTGCCAGTAGTATAATTCTTACGCGGGAGTTTATCGGTACGCAGTATTTT. The encoded protein is CASSIILTREFIGTQYF. The V and J genes are TRBV19 and TRBJ2-3; 7 bases are shared with TRBD2. V was clipped by 2 bases and J by 8 bases; unmatched bases: 16. The CDR3 covers 17 residues. Germline CDR1 reads LNHDA; CDR2 reads SQIVND (reference sequence).

The gene calls are TRBV6-1 and TRBJ1-6, with a weak D call TRBD1 (5 bases). Trimming left V 6 bases short and J 11 bases short, with 11 bases between. The CDR3 totals 12 residues. Germline V CDR1 and CDR2: MNHNS, SASEGT. DNA of the CDR3: TGTGCCAGCAGGGGGGGTCACACACCCCTCCACTTT. Translated, it gives CASRGGHTPLHF.

The DNA for the CDR3 is TGTGCCAGCAGCTCTAGGACAGGGCCCCTAAACACCGGGGAGCTGTTTTTT. This gives the protein CASSSRTGPLNTGELFF. The chain is built from TRBV7-8 and TRBJ2-2, with 8 bases that match TRBD1. The CDR3 extends over 17 amino acids. The junction had 9 bases not matched to a gene; V was cut back by 4 bases and J by 2 bases. Germline V gene lookup returns CDR1 SGHVS and CDR2 FQNEAQ.

The genes are TRBV5-1 and TRBJ2-2; 7 bases fit TRBD1. This CDR3 spans 16 amino acids. Unmatched junction bases numbered 6, after V lost 0 bases and J lost 4 bases. Germline CDR1 reads SGHRS; CDR2 reads YFSETQ. The CDR3 sequence: CASSLGTGAATGELFF. The CDR3 DNA reads as TGCGCCAGCAGCTTGGGAACAGGGGCCGCCACCGGGGAGCTGTTTTTT.

The rearrangement joins TRBV19 to TRBJ2-7; 12 bases are shared with TRBD1. The CDR3 length is 15 residues. In germline, CDR1 is LNHDA, CDR2 SQIVND (reference sequence). Germline trimming cut 3 bases from V and 5 bases from J; bases unmatched to any gene: 5. The CDR3 coding sequence is TGTGCCAGTAGTATCACCGGGACAGGGGGCCACGAGCAGTACTTC. It codes for CASSITGTGGHEQYF. Full variable domain (missing parts from reference TRBV19 and TRBJ2-7): DGGITQSPKYLFRKEGQNVTLSCEQNLNHDAMYWYRQDPGQGLRLIYYSQIVNDFQKGDIAEGYSVSREKKESFPLTVTSAQKNPTAFYLCASSITGTGGHEQYFGPGTRLTVT.

The chain uses TRBV7-2 and TRBJ2-3, with TRBD2 matching 16 bases. This CDR3 is 17 amino acids long. The germline CDR1 and CDR2 sequences are SGHTA and FQGNSA. Trimming cost V 4 bases and J 1 base; bases outside gene matches: 2. CDR3 residues: CASSSGLAGGGTDTQYF. The CDR3 bases are TGTGCCAGCAGCTCGGGACTAGCGGGGGGGGGCACAGATACGCAGTATTTT.

The chain links TRBV29-1 to TRBJ2-3; tentative D call: TRBD2 (6 bases). The germline gives CDR1 SQVTM, CDR2 ANQGSEA. The CDR3 is 12 amino acids. V shed 2 bases and J shed 7 bases, with 10 bases lying between them. This CDR3 is CSVELAAHTQYF. CDR3 nucleotides: TGCAGCGTTGAATTAGCGGCGCATACGCAGTATTTT.

This chain uses TRBV19 with TRBJ1-1; 7 bases are a match to TRBD1. The CDR3 covers 18 residues. V was clipped by 1 base and J by 1 base; unmatched bases: 12. CDR1 is LNHDA and CDR2 is SQIVND in the germline V gene (reference sequence). CDR3 loop: CASSIGLSGQYPNTEAFF. The CDR3, as DNA: TGTGCCAGTAGTATAGGGTTGTCGGGACAGTACCCGAACACTGAAGCTTTCTTT.

The DNA of the CDR3 is TGTGCCAGCAGCTTCTTAGCGGGGGGAGGTTTCAATGAGCAGTTCTTC. It specifies CASSFLAGGGFNEQFF. This chain joins TRBV11-2 and TRBJ2-1; TRBD2 matches at 10 bases. V dropped 3 bases and J dropped 6; count of bases not matched to a gene: 8. CDR3 length: 16 residues. From germline, CDR1 is SGHAT and CDR2 FQNNGV.

The CDR3 DNA follows: TGCAGCGTCGTTCGGGACAGTAATGAGCAGTTCTTC. As protein: CSVVRDSNEQFF. The rearrangement links TRBV29-1 to TRBJ2-1, with 7 bases lining up with TRBD1. Germline trimming cut 6 bases from V and 7 bases from J; bases unmatched to any gene: 6. This CDR3 comprises 12 residues. From germline, CDR1 is SQVTM and CDR2 ANQGSEA.

In DNA form, the CDR3 reads TGTGCCAGCAGCCAATCACAATGGCCGAGACAGGGGGCGCGGGGAAACACCATATATTTT. It specifies CASSQSQWPRQGARGNTIYF. The chain is built from TRBV4-2 and TRBJ1-3; TRBD1 aligns across 10 bases. The CDR3 is 20 residues long. Per the germline V gene, CDR1 is LGHNA and CDR2 is YNFKEQ. V lost 2 bases, J lost 4 bases, and 17 bases stayed unmatched.

The V gene is TRBV19, the J gene TRBJ1-6; perhaps TRBD1 as D (6 bases). In germline, CDR1 is LNHDA, CDR2 SQIVND (reference sequence). There are 12 residues in the CDR3. The V end was cut by 5 bases, the J end by 13 bases, with 12 bases between. The CDR3 bases are TGTGCCAGTAGTCTCCAGGGGTTGCCCCTCCACTTT. Amino acids: CASSLQGLPLHF.